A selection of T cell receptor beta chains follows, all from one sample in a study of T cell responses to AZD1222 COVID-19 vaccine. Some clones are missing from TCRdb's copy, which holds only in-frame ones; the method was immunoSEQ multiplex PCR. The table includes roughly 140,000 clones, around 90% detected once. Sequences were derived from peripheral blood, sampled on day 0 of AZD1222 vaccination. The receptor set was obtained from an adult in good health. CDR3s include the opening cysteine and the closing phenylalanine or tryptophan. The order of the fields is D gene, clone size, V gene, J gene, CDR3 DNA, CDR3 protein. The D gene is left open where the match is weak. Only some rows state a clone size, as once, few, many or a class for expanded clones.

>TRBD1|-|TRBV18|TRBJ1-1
TGTGCCAGCTCACCCCTTTCGGGACAGGGAGTGAACACTGAAGCTTTCTTT
CASSPLSGQGVNTEAFF
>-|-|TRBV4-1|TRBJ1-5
TGCGCCAGCAGCCAAGTCTTCACAAGGGGCAATCAGCCCCAGCATTTT
CASSQVFTRGNQPQHF
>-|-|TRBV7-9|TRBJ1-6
TGTGCCAGCAGCTTAGAGGGGTCACCCCTCCACTTT
CASSLEGSPLHF
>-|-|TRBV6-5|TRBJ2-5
TGTGCCAGCAGCCAAAACGACGAGACCCAGTACTTC
CASSQNDETQYF
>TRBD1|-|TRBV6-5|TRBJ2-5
TGTGCCAGCAGTTTATCTGACAGGGGGTTCCAAGAGACCCAGTACTTC
CASSLSDRGFQETQYF
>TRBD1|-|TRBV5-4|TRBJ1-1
TGTGCCAGCAGCAGGGACAGGGGGAACACTGAAGCTTTCTTT
CASSRDRGNTEAFF
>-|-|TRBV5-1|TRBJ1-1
TGCGCCAGCAGCCTTAAAACGGGACAACTGAACACTGAAGCTTTCTTT
CASSLKTGQLNTEAFF
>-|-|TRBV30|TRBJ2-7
TGTGCCCCCCCCCGGCGGGGTTCCTACGAGCAGTACTTC
CAPPRRGSYEQYF
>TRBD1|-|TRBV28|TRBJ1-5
TGTGCCAGCCTACGAGACAGGGGAGGAGGTCAGCCCCAGCATTTT
CASLRDRGGGQPQHF
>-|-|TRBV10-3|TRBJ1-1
TGTGCCATCAGTCATATCCCAGGGGAAGTCCCTGAAGCTTTCTTT
CAISHIPGEVPEAFF
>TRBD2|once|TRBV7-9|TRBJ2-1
TGTGCCAGCAGCTTCCCTAGCGGGAGGTCCTACAATGAGCAGTTCTTC
CASSFPSGRSYNEQFF
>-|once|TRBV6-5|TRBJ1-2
TGTGCCAGCAGTCCCGACGTTTGGAACGGCTATGGCTACACCTTC
CASSPDVWNGYGYTF
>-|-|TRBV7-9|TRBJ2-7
TGTGCCAGCAGCTTAGATACTAGAAATCACGAGCAGTACTTC
CASSLDTRNHEQYF
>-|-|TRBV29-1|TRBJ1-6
TGCAGCGTTAAGGGTTCTGATAATTCACCCCTCCACTTT
CSVKGSDNSPLHF
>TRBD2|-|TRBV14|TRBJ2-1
TGTGCCAGTCTCTGGGGCGGGAGGGCCGGCCATGAGCAGTTCTTC
CASLWGGRAGHEQFF
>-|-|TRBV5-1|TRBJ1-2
TGCGCCAGCAGCTTGGCTGGCAGGGATAACTATGGCTACACCTTC
CASSLAGRDNYGYTF
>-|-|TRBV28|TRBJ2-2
TGTGCCAGCGAGGCTAGATCTGGGGAGCTGTTTTTT
CASEARSGELFF
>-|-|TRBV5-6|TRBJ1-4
TGTGCCAGCAGCCGGGACCTAGGAGGGGAAAAACTGTTTTTT
CASSRDLGGEKLFF
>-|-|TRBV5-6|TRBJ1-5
TGTGCCAGCAGCTTCGTAAATCAGCCCCAGCATTTT
CASSFVNQPQHF
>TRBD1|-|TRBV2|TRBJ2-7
TGTGCCAGCATGCGTCCCGGACAGGGCAACGAGCAGTACTTC
CASMRPGQGNEQYF